This TCR beta chain was captured by sequencing in a study of blood T cell repertoires in COVID-19. Study background: PBMCs, B-cell-depleted T cells, or T cells were the source of the cDNA or gDNA that made up the material.

The CDR3 sequence is 16 residues long. The V and J ends lost 2 bases and 5 bases, in that order; junction bases with no gene match: 9. Per the germline V gene, CDR1 is SGHRS and CDR2 is YFSETQ. The table came from immunoSEQ multiplex PCR; TCRdb's copy has only in-frame clones and leaves some out. The sample carries tens of thousands of clones, about 72% recorded once. This chain connects TRBV5-1 to TRBJ2-5; 10 positions agree with TRBD1. This TCR was sampled from a woman of 80 years or more with acute or convalescent COVID-19. The sequenced sample was peripheral blood. This chain's CDR3 is CASSFRDRGRGETQYF. For the CDR3, the DNA is TGCGCCAGCAGCTTCCGGGACAGGGGCCGGGGGGAGACCCAGTACTTC. Full variable domain (missing parts from reference TRBV5-1 and TRBJ2-5): KAGVTQTPRYLIKTRGQQVTLSCSPISGHRSVSWYQQTPGQGLQFLFEYFSETQRNKGNFPGRFSGRQFSNSRSEMNVSTLELGDSALYLCASSFRDRGRGETQYFGPGTRLLVL.